These T cell receptor beta chains were read from a single sample in a study of blood T cell repertoires in COVID-19. The method was immunoSEQ multiplex PCR; TCRdb's version includes in-frame clones alone and lacks a portion of them. The repertoire holds 150,000 to 200,000 clones, with around 87% as singletons. The sequencing input was peripheral blood. The receptors shown here come from a young man with active or convalescent COVID-19. CDR3s include the opening cysteine and the closing phenylalanine or tryptophan. The D gene is left open where the match is weak. The listing skips clone size in some rows; elsewhere it reads once, few, many or a size class.

>.|TRBV12-2|TRBJ2-7|.
TGTGCAAGTCGCTCCCCGTATATGGACTTCCTCTACGAGCAGTACTTC
CASRSPYMDFLYEQYF
>.|TRBV27|TRBJ1-3|.
TGTGCCAGCAGTTTAAGGGGCGGGGGCTCTGGAAACACCATATATTTT
CASSLRGGGSGNTIYF
>TRBD1|TRBV12-3/TRBV12-4|TRBJ2-1|.
TGTGCCAGCACCGGGACAGCATACAATGAGCAGTTCTTC
CASTGTAYNEQFF
>.|TRBV20-1|TRBJ1-5|.
TGCAGTGCTAGTACTTCCTATGGCAATCAGCCCCAGCATTTT
CSASTSYGNQPQHF
>TRBD1|TRBV15|TRBJ1-2|.
TGTGCCACCAGCACCAGACAGGGAGGCTATGGCTACACCTTC
CATSTRQGGYGYTF
>.|TRBV30|TRBJ1-2|.
TGTGCCTGGAGTGTCTCTATCGGGTACGGCTACACCTTC
CAWSVSIGYGYTF
>.|TRBV5-6|TRBJ1-1|.
TGTGCCAGCAGCTTGGGCAAGCGGAGTACTCCGGCTGAAGCTTTCTTT
CASSLGKRSTPAEAFF
>.|TRBV19|TRBJ2-2|.
TGTGCCAGTAGTGGCGGGGGCGCGTCCGGGGAGCTGTTTTTT
CASSGGGASGELFF
>TRBD1|TRBV18|TRBJ1-4|few
TGTGCCAGCTCACCGACACGGACAGGCCCGTATGAAAAACTGTTTTTT
CASSPTRTGPYEKLFF
>.|TRBV12-5|TRBJ1-4|.
TGTGCTAGTGGTTCACGGGGGGGAGGGTCATTTGAAAAACTGTTTTTT
CASGSRGGGSFEKLFF
>.|TRBV18|TRBJ1-5|.
TGTGCCAGCTCAGCCGGGGCGGGGTTTAGCAATCAGCCCCAGCATTTT
CASSAGAGFSNQPQHF
>.|TRBV13|TRBJ2-1|once
TGTGCCAGCAGCTTACCGGGAAGCTCCTACAATGAGCAGTTCTTC
CASSLPGSSYNEQFF
>.|TRBV28|TRBJ1-2|.
TGTGCCACCCTATTATTCGGGGCTAACTATGGCTACACCTTC
CATLLFGANYGYTF
>.|TRBV4-3|TRBJ2-2|once
TGCGCCAGCAGCCAAACCCTGATAGCGGCGAACACCGGGGAGCTGTTTTTT
CASSQTLIAANTGELFF
>TRBD1|TRBV24-1|TRBJ2-3|.
TGTGCCACCAGTGATTTGCGGACAGGGCAGGCAGATACGCAGTATTTT
CATSDLRTGQADTQYF
>TRBD2|TRBV10-2|TRBJ2-5|.
TGCGCCAGCAGTTCCCTCATAGCGGGGGGCCAAGAGACCCAGTACTTC
CASSSLIAGGQETQYF
>.|TRBV30|TRBJ2-2|.
TGTGCCTGGAGTGTACTCGGGACTCGGCCCGGGGAGCTGTTTTTT
CAWSVLGTRPGELFF
>.|TRBV14|TRBJ1-4|few
TGTGCCAGCAGCGATGTTCAAGAGCTGTTTTTT
CASSDVQELFF
>TRBD1|TRBV3-1/TRBV3-2|TRBJ1-2|once
TGTGCCAGCAGCCAAGGGACAGGCTATGGCTACACCTTC
CASSQGTGYGYTF
>TRBD1|TRBV7-2|TRBJ1-2|.
TGTGCCAGCAGCTTGGATCCGGGACAGGGCTATGGCTACACCTTC
CASSLDPGQGYGYTF
>.|TRBV5-6|TRBJ1-3|once
TGTGCCAGCAGCCTCCCGCCAGGGGCAGGATACACCATATATTTT
CASSLPPGAGYTIYF
>TRBD1|TRBV9|TRBJ1-4|.
TGTGCCAGCAGCCAGGGACAGGGGGTTGGGAATAATGAAAAACTGTTTTTT
CASSQGQGVGNNEKLFF